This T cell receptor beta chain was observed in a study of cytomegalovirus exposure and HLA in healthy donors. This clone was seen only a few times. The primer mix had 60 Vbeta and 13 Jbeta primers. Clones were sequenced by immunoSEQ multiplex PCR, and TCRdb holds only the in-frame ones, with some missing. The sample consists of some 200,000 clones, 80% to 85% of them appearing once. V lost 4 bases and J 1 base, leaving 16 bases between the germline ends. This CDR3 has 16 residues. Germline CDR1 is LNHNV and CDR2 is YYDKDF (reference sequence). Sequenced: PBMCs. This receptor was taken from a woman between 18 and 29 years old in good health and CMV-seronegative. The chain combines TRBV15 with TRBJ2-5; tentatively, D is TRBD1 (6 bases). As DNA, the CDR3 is TGTGCCACCAGCATCCAAAAGAGCAGGGGCCAAGAGACCCAGTACTTC. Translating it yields CATSIQKSRGQETQYF.